This TCR beta chain was documented in a study of vaccination and CD4 T cells after COVID-19 (dated by TCRdb to 2021 to 2024). Context from the whole study: Convalescent patients had a positive SARS-CoV-2 result on nasal swab PCR, and of these patients, some ten had mild disease and one had severe disease. The convalescent cohort comprised six males and four females, including two Hispanic individuals, seven Caucasians, two Asians and one multiracial person. Participants received two doses of either the Pfizer-BioNTech BNT162b2 vaccine (n=8) or the Moderna mRNA-1273 vaccine (n=2). Post-COVID blood samples from convalescent patients were collected a median of approximately 100 days after diagnosis, with a range of roughly 35 to 170 days. Post-vaccine blood samples were collected a median of about 72 days after the second vaccine dose, ranging from about 13 to 241 days. For stimulating the cultures, overlapping spike peptide pools were used, derived from SARS-CoV-2 as well as from the common cold coronaviruses HCoV-NL63, HCoV-OC43 and HCoV-229E. In control cultures, a CEFX viral epitope pool was used as positive control, an HIV-1 Nef peptide pool was used as negative control, or no peptide was added. In more than eight COVID-19 convalescent patients and a handful of infection-naive healthy vaccine recipients, researchers compared the spike-specific CD4+ TCR repertoire from before mRNA vaccination with the repertoire from after. Overall study results and their limits: The study included relatively few convalescent patients and did not analyze early timepoints after natural infection. The median number of SARS-CoV-2-reactive clonotypes rose from 20 to 25 after infection to roughly 40 after vaccination, but the change was not significant. Of the vaccine-specific clones found in convalescent patients, nearly all (304 of 307) were mono-reactive for SARS-CoV-2 spike instead of being cross-reactive with common cold coronaviruses. Among convalescent patients, a median about 86% of the SARS-CoV-2-reactive clones seen after vaccination appeared only after vaccination, which suggests priming specific to the vaccine.

Looking up the germline V gene (reference sequence) yields CDR1 LNHDA and CDR2 SQIVND. From its cysteine to its phenylalanine, the CDR3 spans 13 amino acids. The entry retains the CDR3 DNA only, 39 bases that are in frame from base 1. V trim: 5 bases; J trim: 3 bases; unmatched bases: 2. To prepare the library, PCR was applied. DNA from cultured CD4+ T cells was subjected to TCR sequencing with the Oncomine TCR Beta short-read assay at the Johns Hopkins FTIC core. The QIAamp micro DNA kit was used to extract genomic DNA from the cultured CD4+ T cells. The Oncomine TCR Beta libraries from cultured CD4+ T cells were pooled using unique dual indexes and then sequenced on an Illumina iSeq 100. In the authors' own workflow: Non-productive sequences were removed, and CDR3s not starting with C, not ending with F or W, or shorter than 7 amino acids were discarded. Antigen-specific clonotypes were identified using the MANAFEST web application through comparison of peptide-stimulated wells with reference and other culture wells. To be called positive, a clone needed an FDR below 0.05, an odds ratio above 5, and a productive frequency above 0.1% in at least two of three replicate wells. Cross-reactive clonotypes were defined as significantly expanded in both SARS-CoV-2 spike wells and at least one common cold coronavirus spike condition. Similarity between CDR3 sequences was evaluated in R version 3.6.1 using Levenshtein distances (stringdist) and unrooted phylogenetic trees (ape). TCRdb's own reprocessing of the public reads used fastp at Q25 and MiXCR and kept productive beta chains. Under each unique CDR3 protein, matching rows form one entry showing the most common genes and DNA. TCRdb, rather than the study authors, made the V and J calls. Within this sample are roughly 20,000 distinct CDR3 sequences, with approximately 60% of them counted one time only. The ten largest clones capture less than 9% of the sample.

Reading the label with the study, this specimen's treatment or condition is: approximately nine-day PBMC culture with coronavirus spike peptide pools or control peptides (ViraFEST assay). To expand antigen-specific T cells with peptide pools and then pick out the expanded clonotypes through TCR sequencing, the study relied on the ViraFEST assay. The positive SARS-CoV-2 PCR tests of the convalescent patients were dated from March to December 2020, before the Alpha, Beta and Delta variants emerged in the United States. PBMCs were cultured at around 2.2 million per well in IMDM supplemented with approximately 5% human AB serum and 8 to 10 IU/ml IL-2, with 9.5 to 10 ug/ml peptide pools added. Half of the culture medium was replaced with fresh IL-2-containing medium on days 3 and 7. After around 10 days of culture, CD4+ T cells were isolated by negative selection with the EasySep CD4+ T cell isolation kit. PBMCs were separated from whole blood using Ficoll-Paque Plus gradient centrifugation and then either used fresh or cryopreserved at -140C. In general, triplicate wells were set up for every culture condition.

In regard to this clonotype: This receptor's antigen is unknown. No base quality information exists; no much larger clone differs at one position.

The rearranged segments are TRBV19 and TRBJ1-2, with 8 bases matching TRBD1. This TCR was recovered from a human donor who had recovered from COVID-19. Sequencing used CD4+ T cells from blood, cultured in vitro. DNA sequence: TGTGCCAGTAGTGTACAGGGGGACTATGGCTACACCTTC. Its coded protein is CASSVQGDYGYTF.